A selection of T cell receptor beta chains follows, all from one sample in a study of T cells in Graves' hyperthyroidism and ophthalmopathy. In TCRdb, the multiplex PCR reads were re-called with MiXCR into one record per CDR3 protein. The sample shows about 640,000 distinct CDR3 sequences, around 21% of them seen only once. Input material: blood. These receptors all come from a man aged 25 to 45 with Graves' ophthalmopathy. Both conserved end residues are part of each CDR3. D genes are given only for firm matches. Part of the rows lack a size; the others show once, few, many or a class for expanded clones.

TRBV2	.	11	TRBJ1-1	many	CASRPDSEAFF	TGTGCCAGCAGGCCAGACAGTGAAGCTTTCTTT
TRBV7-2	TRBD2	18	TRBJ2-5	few	CASSLGSGTSGSVETQYF	TGTGCCAGCAGCTTAGGATCAGGGACTAGCGGGAGCGTAGAGACCCAGTACTTC
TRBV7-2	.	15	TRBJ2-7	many	CASSLVLRGRGEQYF	TGTGCCAGCAGCTTAGTATTGAGAGGGAGAGGAGAGCAGTACTTC
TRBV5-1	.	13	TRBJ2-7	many	CASSPRDGYEQYF	TGCGCCAGCAGCCCGAGGGACGGCTACGAGCAGTACTTC
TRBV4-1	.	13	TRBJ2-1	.	CASSQDSPNEQFF	TGCGCCAGCAGCCAAGATTCCCCAAATGAGCAGTTCTTC
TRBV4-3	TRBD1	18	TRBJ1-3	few	CASSQGPDRGISGNTIYF	TGCGCCAGCAGCCAAGGACCGGACAGGGGTATTTCTGGAAACACCATATATTTT
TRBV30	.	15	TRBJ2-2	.	CAWQTGTTNTGELFF	TGTGCCTGGCAGACCGGGACAACGAACACCGGGGAGCTGTTTTTT
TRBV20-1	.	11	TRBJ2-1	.	CSARSYNEQFF	TGCAGTGCTAGATCATACAATGAGCAGTTCTTC
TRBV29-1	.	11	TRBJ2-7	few	CSVQGPYEQYF	TGCAGCGTCCAGGGACCCTACGAGCAGTACTTC
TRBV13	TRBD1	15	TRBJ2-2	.	CASSSRDRDTGELFF	TGTGCCAGCAGCTCCCGGGACAGGGACACCGGGGAGCTGTTTTTT
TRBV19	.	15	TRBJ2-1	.	CASSSPGTKNNEQFF	TGTGCCAGTAGTTCACCCGGGACAAAGAACAATGAGCAGTTCTTC
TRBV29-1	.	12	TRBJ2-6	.	CSVGRGANVLTF	TGCAGCGTTGGCCGGGGGGCCAACGTCCTGACTTTC